The 21 T cell receptor beta chains presented below share a single source sample, sequenced in a study of blood T cell repertoires in COVID-19. Here immunoSEQ multiplex PCR was the method, and the copy in TCRdb shows in-frame clones only, minus some. Of 270,000 or so clones listed, around 89% are singletons. The sequencing sample was made of peripheral blood. Every receptor here comes from a man aged 40-49 years with acute or convalescent COVID-19.

The CDR3 loop is CASSLVGYEQFF. The DNA of the CDR3 is TGTGCCAGCAGCCTGGTGGGCTATGAGCAGTTCTTC. This rearrangement joins TRBV6-6 to TRBJ2-1; no reliable D call. Germline CDR1 MNHNY, CDR2 SVGAGI (reference sequence). The CDR3 is 12 residues long. The germline V and J ends were trimmed by 6 bases and 8 bases, with 11 bases remaining between them.

The gene calls are TRBV30 and TRBJ1-5; 7 bases match TRBD1. The junction had 8 bases not matched to a gene; V was cut back by 1 base and J by 5 bases. The CDR3 covers 15 residues. Germline-derived CDR1 and CDR2 are GTSNPN and SVGIG (reference sequence). The CDR3 DNA reads TGTGCCTGGAGTGCAAAACAGGGGTCGCATCAGCCCCAGCATTTT. Its protein product is CAWSAKQGSHQPQHF. Full variable domain (remainder filled in from reference TRBV30 and TRBJ1-5): SQTIHQWPATLVQPVGSPLSLECTVEGTSNPNLYWYRQAAGRGLQLLFYSVGIGQISSEVPQNLSASRPQDRQFILSSKKLLLSDSGFYLCAWSAKQGSHQPQHFGDGTRLSIL.

The V gene is TRBV5-1, the J gene TRBJ1-2, with 12 bases fitting TRBD1. V lost 4 bases, J lost 8 bases, and 12 bases stayed unmatched. The CDR3 covers 16 residues. CDR1 is SGHRS and CDR2 is YFSETQ in the germline V gene. CDR3 protein: CASSQNPGQGAAGYTF. In nucleotides, the CDR3 is TGCGCCAGCAGCCAGAATCCGGGACAGGGGGCGGCAGGCTACACCTTC.

This clone was observed a single time. This chain connects TRBV30 to TRBJ2-7; possibly TRBD1 for D (6 bases). The CDR3 spans 14 residues. V dropped 2 bases and J dropped 2 bases, with 13 bases sitting between them. CDR1 and CDR2 (germline): GTSNPN, SVGIG (reference sequence). The CDR3 spells CAWSIDRLAYEQYF. CDR3 DNA: TGTGCCTGGAGTATCGACAGGCTCGCCTACGAGCAGTACTTC.

The J gene is TRBJ1-1, the V gene TRBV19, with 9 bases lining up with TRBD1. Germline V gives CDR1 LNHDA, CDR2 SQIVND (reference sequence). V shed 7 bases, J shed 2 bases, and the junction held 20 bases outside the gene matches. CDR3 size: 19 residues. CDR3 coding DNA: TGTGCCAGTAAGGGCCACGCGATTCACCCGGGACAGGGCAACACTGAAGCTTTCTTT. Amino acid sequence: CASKGHAIHPGQGNTEAFF. Using reference TRBV19 and TRBJ1-1 for the parts outside the CDR3, the full variable domain is DGGITQSPKYLFRKEGQNVTLSCEQNLNHDAMYWYRQDPGQGLRLIYYSQIVNDFQKGDIAEGYSVSREKKESFPLTVTSAQKNPTAFYLCASKGHAIHPGQGNTEAFFGQGTRLTVV.

The rearrangement uses TRBV2 and TRBJ2-1; 11 nucleotides agree with TRBD1. Trimming at V came to 4 bases and at J to 3 bases, leaving 5 bases not matched to a gene. This CDR3 has 16 amino acids. CDR1 and CDR2 (germline): SNHLY, FYNNEI. CDR3 sequence (DNA): TGTGCCAGCAGTGCTCCGGGACAGGGGGTCTACAATGAGCAGTTCTTC. Its protein is CASSAPGQGVYNEQFF.

The chain recombines TRBV4-2 with TRBJ1-1; D not certain. The germline gives CDR1 LGHNA, CDR2 YNFKEQ. The CDR3 length is 12 residues. Trimming shortened V by 2 bases and J by 11 bases, and 12 bases separated the two germline ends. CDR3 region: CASSQLGWLAFF. The CDR3 DNA is TGTGCCAGCAGCCAACTCGGTTGGTTGGCTTTCTTT.

The chain has TRBV7-2 and TRBJ1-5; 7 bases map to TRBD1. The CDR3 contains 18 residues. The ends lost 3 bases at V and 1 base at J; junction bases unmatched: 12. Per germline, CDR1 SGHTA and CDR2 FQGNSA. CDR3 DNA: TGTGCCAGCAGCTTTACCCCCTGGGGCAGGGGGAGCAATCAGCCCCAGCATTTT. This codes for CASSFTPWGRGSNQPQHF.

This clone was picked up a small number of times. The J gene is TRBJ1-1, the V gene TRBV30, with D maybe TRBD1 (6 bases). Looked up from germline, CDR1 is GTSNPN and CDR2 is SVGIG (reference sequence). V was clipped by 2 bases and J by 4 bases, with 14 bases between them. The CDR3 length is 14 residues. CDR3 sequence reads: CAWSLTGRGTEAFF. CDR3 coding DNA: TGTGCCTGGAGTCTGACAGGACGGGGCACTGAAGCTTTCTTT.

This chain joins TRBV11-2 and TRBJ2-6; TRBD1 agrees at 9 bases. J gave up 0 bases and V 4 bases, and 10 bases lay outside the gene matches. CDR1 is SGHAT, CDR2 FQNNGV, per germline. This CDR3 comprises 19 residues. CDR3 sequence (DNA): TGTGCCAGCAGCTCCCGGGACAGGGTTCTCAGCTCTGGGGCCAACGTCCTGACTTTC. Translated: CASSSRDRVLSSGANVLTF.

A single count supports this clone. The chain's CDR3 is CASSLQMSGNTIYF. For the CDR3, the DNA is TGTGCCAGCAGTCTTCAAATGAGTGGAAACACCATATATTTT. The V and J genes are TRBV3-1 (or the pseudogene TRBV3-2) and TRBJ1-3; D unclear. Germline CDR1 LGHDT, CDR2 YNNKEL (reference sequence). CDR3 length equals 14 residues. Trimming pared 6 bases from V and 3 bases from J, leaving 12 bases between.

The chain couples TRBV11-1 to TRBJ1-1; 8 bases are a match to TRBD1. The CDR3 loop spans 16 amino acids. Germline V gene lookup returns CDR1 SGHAT and CDR2 FQDESV (reference sequence). V lost 5 bases, J lost 6 bases, and 14 bases stayed unmatched. The CDR3 DNA reads TGTGCCAGCAGCCAACGCCGGGACCAGGGGGCTGCTGAAGCTTTCTTT. It codes for CASSQRRDQGAAEAFF.

The chain links TRBV3-1 (or the pseudogene TRBV3-2) to TRBJ2-1; 7 bases agree with TRBD2. This CDR3 region has 14 residues. Germline V lookup: CDR1 LGHDT, CDR2 YNNKEL (reference sequence). Germline trimming cut 4 bases from V and 10 bases from J; bases unmatched to any gene: 10. CDR3 in DNA: TGTGCCAGCAGCCCCTCTAGCGGCGTGGGAGAGCAGTTCTTC. Encoded protein: CASSPSSGVGEQFF.

This clone was seen only once. The chain employs TRBV7-8 and TRBJ2-2, with TRBD2 matching over 7 bases. Looked up from germline, CDR1 is SGHVS and CDR2 is FQNEAQ. V dropped 0 bases and J dropped 8; count of bases not matched to a gene: 3. The CDR3 spans 14 residues. CDR3 bases: TGTGCCAGCAGCTTAGCGGGGAGGGTTGGGGAGCTGTTTTTT. It is translated as CASSLAGRVGELFF.

This chain joins TRBV27 and TRBJ2-7, with TRBD2 matching over 13 bases. Per germline, CDR1 MNHEY and CDR2 SMNVEV (reference sequence). V was clipped by 4 bases and J by 5 bases; unmatched bases: 17. The CDR3 sequence is 19 residues long. CDR3 in amino acids: CASSSPLGLAGVRTDEQYF. The CDR3 bases are TGTGCCAGCAGTTCCCCATTAGGACTAGCGGGGGTTCGGACGGACGAGCAGTACTTC.

This clone has just one count. V is TRBV11-2 and J is TRBJ2-7, with TRBD2 matching 12 bases. CDR1 and CDR2 from the germline V gene are SGHAT and FQNNGV. The CDR3 consists of 15 residues. V gave up 4 bases and J gave up 4 bases; unmatched junction bases: 5. CDR3 loop: CASSSSGGAVYEQYF. The CDR3 DNA is TGTGCCAGCAGCTCTAGCGGGGGGGCGGTATACGAGCAGTACTTC.

The genes are TRBV6-5 and TRBJ1-2; D is perhaps TRBD1 (6 bases). V was cut by 4 bases and J by 8 bases, with 14 bases left in between. The germline V gene has CDR1 MNHEY and CDR2 SVGAGI. The CDR3 has 13 amino acids. The CDR3 is CASSSYRVEGYTF. The CDR3 DNA reads TGTGCCAGCAGTTCCTACAGGGTTGAGGGCTACACCTTC.

The chain carries TRBV6-1 and TRBJ2-1; a possible D gene is TRBD2 (6 bases). V was trimmed by 0 bases and J by 8 bases, leaving 17 bases between them. This CDR3 region has 16 residues. Germline lookup yields CDR1 MNHNS and CDR2 SASEGT. The CDR3 DNA sequence: TGTGCCAGCAGTGAAGCGTTAGCGGAGGTGGGGGATGAGCAGTTCTTC. Translated: CASSEALAEVGDEQFF.

The chain recombines TRBV5-4 with TRBJ1-2; 9 nucleotides agree with TRBD1. The germline gives CDR1 SGHNT, CDR2 YYREEE (reference sequence). CDR3 size: 13 residues. V trimming: 0 bases; J trimming: 7 bases; junction bases outside the gene matches: 1. CDR3 residues: CASSLGQGGGYTF. The CDR3 DNA reads TGTGCCAGCAGCTTGGGACAGGGGGGTGGCTACACCTTC.

This sequence joins TRBV19 and TRBJ1-5; D not resolved. CDR1 and CDR2 (germline): LNHDA, SQIVND (reference sequence). The CDR3 is 13 residues long. Deletions cut 4 bases from V and 9 bases from J, with 13 bases between. The CDR3 is CASSNTESRPQHF. The CDR3, as DNA: TGTGCCAGTAGTAACACCGAATCAAGGCCCCAGCATTTT.

The chain is built from TRBV3-1 (or the pseudogene TRBV3-2) and TRBJ1-2; 10 nucleotides align to TRBD1. Trimming removed 0 bases from V and 5 bases from J; junction bases left unmatched: 3. CDR3 length: 15 residues. Germline loops: CDR1 LGHDT, CDR2 YNNKEL (reference sequence). The CDR3 is CASSQERTGGYGYTF. In DNA, the CDR3 is TGTGCCAGCAGCCAAGAAAGGACAGGGGGTTATGGCTACACCTTC.